The present T cell receptor (beta chain) was sequenced within a study of shared clonotypes between healthy human individuals (dated by TCRdb to 2019 to 2021). For context, the study as a whole: Two women and a few men aged 18 to 49 years were included in the cohort. Between about 0.94 and 8.9 billion PBMCs per donor were obtained by leukapheresis. Different laboratories and diverse techniques were used to prepare libraries and sequence TCR repertoires, to increase sequencing depth and limit assay-specific biases. For each donor, CD4 naive and CD4 memory were each given three plates, CD8 naive was given two plates, and CD8 memory was given one plate. To estimate repertoire size and how much clonotype sharing occurs between individuals, the study deeply sequenced the blood TCR repertoires of five healthy adults.

From the cysteine through the phenylalanine, the CDR3 covers 15 amino acids. CDR3 DNA only is kept here, 45 bases in frame from base 1. Relative to germline, V is missing 4 bases and J is missing 7 bases, with 6 bases of the junction outside any gene match. Looking up the germline V gene (reference sequence) yields CDR1 MNHEY and CDR2 SMNVEV. What the study reported, not specific to this receptor: Estimated clonotype richness was generally larger for naive than for memory subsets. Compared with non-shared clonotypes, the clonotypes found in all four sorted-subset donors had higher generation probabilities. Because the study included a small number of donors, the genetic and exposure-history diversity represented was limited. About 5% of naive CD4, 3% to 3.5% of naive CD8, about 2.5% of memory CD4, and approximately 0.4% of memory CD8 clonotypes were shared across several donors. Based on pairwise subsampling, the degree of clonotype sharing among donors was expected to be affected by sequencing depth. Sampling was limited to blood, and TCR repertoires in tissue likely differ from TCR repertoires in blood. Incomplete sequencing was indicated by rarefaction of sorted-subset datasets, despite the large sequencing depth.

Turning to this clone: There is no known antigen for this receptor. Base qualities are missing; no much larger clone stands one base away.

Using the deep immunoSEQ assay, TCR CDR3 regions were amplified from genomic DNA by multiplex PCR. Extracted genomic DNA from each cell subset was spread evenly across all wells of several immunoSEQ 96-well plates, with each plate serving as a replicate. For sorted subsets, roughly 200 ng genomic DNA, equal to tens of thousands of T cell genomes, was loaded into each replicate PCR. The purified libraries were quantified using a Qubit 3.0 fluorometer, sized with a Bioanalyzer 2100, and then quantified again using the KAPA Library Quantification kit. Every immunoSEQ 96-well plate was sequenced on a dedicated single-read 150-cycle Illumina NextSeq 550 flow cell. The authors' pipeline ran thus. Because the immunoSEQ output included only junctional sequences and no quality scores, the filtering could not be the same as the filtering used for full-length reads. Sequences were annotated with PyIR, a Python wrapper for IgBLAST v1.9, using IMGT germline references to assign V/J genes and CDR3. Reads were filtered out if the reads had weak V/J assignments (E-value above 1e-6), no CDR3, stop codons, out-of-frame junctions, or ambiguous translated residues. V3J clonotypes were defined as sequences sharing an identical inferred V gene, J gene, and CDR3 amino acid sequence. To compute the percentage overlap between repertoires, the number of shared unique clonotypes was divided by the size of the smaller repertoire. Repertoire richness was assessed with RTK rarefaction, the Chao1 estimator, and Recon v2.1 estimates of unobserved clonotypes. Generation probabilities for all TCRbeta clonotypes obtained by the gDNA method from a handful of donors were computed using OLGA. TCRdb's version of the immuneACCESS table is confined to in-frame rearrangements and falls short of the full clone set. An unresolved V gene accounts for under half of the shortfall where checked; the remainder is of unknown origin. The V and J calls and clone size were taken over from that table, and D and trimming were inferred from the DNA. This sample is represented by around 620,000 clones; 90% to 95% of them were singletons. The top ten clones comprise approximately 0.11% of the sample.

CD8 naive samples were CD45RO-negative cells positively selected for CCR7, giving a CD45RA+CCR7+ population that excluded TemRA cells. The donors were healthy, HIV-negative adults with no recently reported acute infections or vaccinations. Every donor was a Caucasian adult living in Nashville, Tennessee, USA. After blood collection by leukapheresis, PBMCs were isolated using Ficoll-Histopaque density gradient centrifugation and then cryopreserved in the vapor phase of liquid nitrogen. Analytical flow cytometry was used to check the purity and quantity of each magnetically sorted T cell population. From each sorted fraction, genomic DNA was isolated and quantified by UV absorbance on a Nanodrop 2000c.

Source material: naive CD8+ T cells sorted from blood. The sample's cell subset or site label, in plain terms: CD45RA+CCR7+. This chain joins TRBV27 to TRBJ2-1; 11 nucleotides in the junction match TRBD2. This receptor was obtained from a woman aged 25 to 39 in good health. The sequenced DNA is TGTGCCAGCAGTTCACTAGCGGGAGCCACGAATGAGCAGTTCTTC. The encoded protein is CASSSLAGATNEQFF.